The 5 T cell receptor beta chains below come from one sample, sequenced in a study of identical twins. TCRdb reanalysed the 5' RACE reads using MiXCR and keeps one entry per CDR3 protein. The data show a few hundred thousand distinct CDR3 sequences, roughly 7.1% seen once. These data also formed part of another study, on T cells expressing NK-cell markers.

Sequencing was carried out using CD8+ T cells sorted from blood. The receptors were sampled from a woman between 18 and 29 years old in good health.

This clonotype was detected ten times or more. Here the CDR3 reads CASSPAGDTGELFF. The CDR3 DNA follows: TGTGCCAGCAGTCCAGCGGGCGACACCGGGGAGCTGTTTTTT. The V call is TRBV12-3 or TRBV12-4, the J call TRBJ2-2, with D possibly being TRBD2 (6 bases). V was clipped by 5 bases and J by 3 bases, with 10 bases between them. This CDR3 contains 14 residues.

The chain has TRBV7-9 and TRBJ2-1; 11 nucleotides line up with TRBD2. Germline V gene sequence: CDR1 SEHNR, CDR2 FQNEAQ (reference sequence). V lost 4 bases and J lost 7; bases outside the gene matches: 6. The CDR3 runs to 15 residues. The CDR3 sequence: CASSSLAGVSNEQFF. The CDR3 DNA reads TGTGCCAGCAGCTCACTAGCGGGGGTCTCAAATGAGCAGTTCTTC. The full variable domain, with the rest looked up from reference TRBV7-9 and TRBJ2-1, is DTGVSQNPRHKITKRGQNVTFRCDPISEHNRLYWYRQTLGQGPEFLTYFQNEAQLEKSRLLSDRFSAERPKGSFSTLEIQRTEQGDSAMYLCASSSLAGVSNEQFFGPGTRLTVL.

In this sample, this clonotype turned up many times. The J gene is TRBJ2-1, the V gene TRBV5-6; D not certain. This CDR3 spans 12 amino acids. V was trimmed by 0 bases and J by 7 bases, leaving 5 bases between them. The V gene's germline CDR1 is SGHDT and CDR2 YYEEEE. CDR3 residues: CASSLDANEQFF. The CDR3 region has the DNA TGTGCCAGCAGCTTGGATGCGAATGAGCAGTTCTTC.

The V gene is TRBV27, the J gene TRBJ2-5, with D possibly being TRBD2 (6 bases). The CDR3 has 15 residues. Germline lookup yields CDR1 MNHEY and CDR2 SMNVEV (reference sequence). Between the trimmed V and J ends, which lost 0 bases and 1 base, there was a span of 9 bases. CDR3 in amino acids: CASSLSEGPQETQYF. The CDR3 DNA reads TGTGCCAGCAGTTTATCGGAGGGGCCCCAAGAGACCCAGTACTTC.

This clonotype was recorded many times. The chain has TRBV12-3 or TRBV12-4 and TRBJ1-1; no definite D call. The V end lost 0 bases, the J end lost 4 bases, and 3 bases lay between the germline ends. CDR3 length: 12 amino acids. The CDR3 region is CASSLAVTEAFF. CDR3 coding DNA: TGTGCCAGCAGTTTAGCGGTCACTGAAGCTTTCTTT.